Listed below are T cell receptor beta chains from one sample, sequenced in a study of T-cell memory formation after mild COVID-19. A single record per CDR3 protein comes from TCRdb applying MiXCR to the 5' RACE reads. This sample has some 120,000 distinct CDR3 sequences; roughly 6.2% occur once, and the top ten carry 2% to 2.5%. Sequenced material: PBMCs or a T cell subset sorted from them (not recorded which). The source of these receptors is an adult woman who had mild COVID-19 (a few samples of this study predate the infection). Cell type and time point are not known. Each CDR3 is given with its conserved first and last residue. D genes are given only for firm matches. Clone size, where shown, is once, few, many, or a class for clones that have expanded.

size	V	D	J	length	DNA	CDR3
few	TRBV10-3	TRBD1	TRBJ2-1	16	TGTGCCATCAGTGACCCCCGGGACAGGGGTTTCCATGAGCAGTTCTTC	CAISDPRDRGFHEQFF
few	TRBV3-1	TRBD1	TRBJ1-5	18	TGTGCCAGCAGCCATCATCTCGGGACAGTGTGGGGCAATCAGCCCCAGCATTTT	CASSHHLGTVWGNQPQHF
many	TRBV27	NA	TRBJ1-1	13	TGTGCCAGCAGTTACAGGGAGAGCACTGAAGCTTTCTTT	CASSYRESTEAFF
few	TRBV7-3	NA	TRBJ2-7	13	TGTGCCAGCAGCTTAGATTATGACTACGAGCAGTACTTC	CASSLDYDYEQYF
NA	TRBV7-6	NA	TRBJ2-2	15	TGTGCCAGCAGCTTAGCGGGAAGTAAAACCGGGGAGCTGTTTTTT	CASSLAGSKTGELFF
many	TRBV7-3	NA	TRBJ2-3	13	TGTGCCAGCAGCCCTCAGAGGACAGATACGCAGTATTTT	CASSPQRTDTQYF
NA	TRBV7-6	NA	TRBJ1-3	19	TGTGCCAGCAGCTTAGAGGCGTTCCTCCGGGGTACCTCTGGAAACACCATATATTTT	CASSLEAFLRGTSGNTIYF
NA	TRBV30	TRBD2	TRBJ2-5	15	TGTGCCTGCGTCATAGCGGGAGTCCCCCAAGAGACCCAGTACTTC	CACVIAGVPQETQYF
NA	TRBV7-3	NA	TRBJ1-1	13	TGTGCCAGCACCTTAACACCCGGGGGTGAAGCTTTCTTT	CASTLTPGGEAFF
NA	TRBV12-3/TRBV12-4	NA	TRBJ1-2	13	TGTGCCAGCAGTTTAGTAGGGAGCGATGGCTACACCTTC	CASSLVGSDGYTF